The entry below gives a single T cell receptor beta chain sequence along with its context. The V gene lost 0 bases and the J gene lost 3 bases, with 8 bases spanning the gap. Germline V gene sequence: CDR1 SGHVS, CDR2 FQNEAQ. The CDR3 has 15 amino acids. TCRdb's copy holds only in-frame clones and misses some; the assay was immunoSEQ multiplex PCR. The data contain more than 1,200,000 clones, approximately 98.5% of them singletons. The data belong to a study of shared clonotypes between healthy human individuals. In the CD4+ fraction, cells were divided into CD45RA+ naive and CD45RA-negative memory subsets.

The clonotype comes from a man between 25 and 39 years old in good health. This rearrangement joins TRBV7-8 to TRBJ2-2; D call uncertain. The specimen sequenced was naive CD4+ T cells sorted from blood. The subset here: CD45RA+ positively selected. CDR3 in DNA: TGTGCCAGCAGCTTAGCTTACTGGGACACCGGGGAGCTGTTTTTT. This codes for CASSLAYWDTGELFF.